What follows is one T cell receptor (beta chain) and its context. Its antigen remains unknown. The data stem from a study of T cell responses to AZD1222 COVID-19 vaccine. General study findings and limits: Elevations in Spike-specific TCR breadth and depth followed administration of two AZD1222 doses.

Repertoires were generated with immunoSEQ multiplex PCR, while TCRdb's copy carries only in-frame clones and drops some. The data show 90,000 to 120,000 clones, roughly 90% seen once. This receptor was taken from an adult in good health. The sample here was peripheral blood, taken on day 0 of AZD1222 vaccination.

CDR3: CASSRDRGGDTQYF. Written as DNA, the CDR3 is TGTGCCAGCAGCCGGGACAGGGGAGGAGATACGCAGTATTTT. This rearrangement joins TRBV2 to TRBJ2-3; TRBD1 matches 10 bases. After removal of 6 bases from V and 5 bases from J, the junction contained 5 bases not matched to a gene. This CDR3 comprises 14 residues. The germline V gene has CDR1 SNHLY and CDR2 FYNNEI.